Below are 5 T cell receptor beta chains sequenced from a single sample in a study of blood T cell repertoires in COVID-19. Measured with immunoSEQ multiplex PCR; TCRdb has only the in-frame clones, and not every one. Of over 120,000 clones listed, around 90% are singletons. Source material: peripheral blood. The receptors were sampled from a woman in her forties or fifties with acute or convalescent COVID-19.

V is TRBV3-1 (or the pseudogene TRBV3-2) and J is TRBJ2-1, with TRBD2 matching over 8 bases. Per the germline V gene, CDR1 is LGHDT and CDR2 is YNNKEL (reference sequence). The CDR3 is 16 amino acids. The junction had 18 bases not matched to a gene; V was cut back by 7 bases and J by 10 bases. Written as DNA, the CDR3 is TGTGCCAGCACTGGACTAGCCGAAACCTCGTATGGGGAGCAGTTCTTC. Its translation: CASTGLAETSYGEQFF.

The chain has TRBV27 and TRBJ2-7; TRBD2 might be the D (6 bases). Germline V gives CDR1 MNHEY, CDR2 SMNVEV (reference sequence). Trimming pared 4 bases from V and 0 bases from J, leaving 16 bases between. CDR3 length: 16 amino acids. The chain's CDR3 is CASSSPSGAASYEQYF. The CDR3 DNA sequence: TGTGCCAGCAGTTCCCCCTCGGGAGCGGCCTCCTACGAGCAGTACTTC.

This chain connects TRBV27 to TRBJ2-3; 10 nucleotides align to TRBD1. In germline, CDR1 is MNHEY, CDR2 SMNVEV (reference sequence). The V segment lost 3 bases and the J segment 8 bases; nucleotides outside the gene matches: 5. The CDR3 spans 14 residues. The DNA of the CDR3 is TGTGCCAGCAGTTTGACAGGGGGCGAAGGTACGCAGTATTTT. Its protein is CASSLTGGEGTQYF.

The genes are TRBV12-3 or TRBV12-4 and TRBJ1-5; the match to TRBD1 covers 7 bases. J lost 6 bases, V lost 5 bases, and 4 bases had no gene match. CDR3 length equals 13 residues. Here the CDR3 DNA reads TGTGCCAGCAGTGGACAGGCCTTTCAGCCCCAGCATTTT. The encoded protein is CASSGQAFQPQHF.

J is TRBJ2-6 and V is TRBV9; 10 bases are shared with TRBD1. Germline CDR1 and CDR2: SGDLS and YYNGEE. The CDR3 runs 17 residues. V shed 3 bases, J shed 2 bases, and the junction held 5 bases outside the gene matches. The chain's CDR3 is CASSATGTGAGANVLTF. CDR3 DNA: TGTGCCAGCAGCGCGACCGGGACAGGGGCTGGGGCCAACGTCCTGACTTTC.